A selection of T cell receptor beta chains follows, all from one sample in a study of blood T cell repertoires in COVID-19. TCRdb's copy holds only in-frame clones and misses some; the assay was immunoSEQ multiplex PCR. The data hold some 180,000 clones, with roughly 84% observed a single time. Sequenced material: PBMCs or T cells enriched from blood (not recorded which). These receptors were collected from a woman in her twenties or thirties who had been exposed to COVID-19. CDR3s include the opening cysteine and the closing phenylalanine or tryptophan. The D gene is left open where the match is weak. Clone size is given for some rows only: seen once, a few or many times, or a class if the clone is expanded.

TRBV7-3	TRBJ1-6	.	.	14	TGTGCCAGCAGCCCGGACAGACGGAATTCACCCCTCCACTTT	CASSPDRRNSPLHF
TRBV19	TRBJ2-3	TRBD1	.	12	TGTGCCAGTAGTATACGGGACAGCGCCCAGTATTTT	CASSIRDSAQYF
TRBV29-1	TRBJ2-5	TRBD2	.	11	TGCCAAGCGGGGGAACAAGAGACCCAGTACTTC	CQAGEQETQYF
TRBV10-2	TRBJ2-7	.	.	10	TGCGCCAGCAGTGACTTCGAGCAGTACTTC	CASSDFEQYF
TRBV7-9	TRBJ1-2	TRBD1	.	15	TGTGCCAGCAGCTTAGGACAGGGGGCGCGGTATGGCTACACCTTC	CASSLGQGARYGYTF
TRBV11-2	TRBJ2-7	TRBD1	.	15	TGTGCCAGCAGCCCCGCGGGGACAGGGCCCTACGAGCAGTACTTC	CASSPAGTGPYEQYF
TRBV6-6	TRBJ2-1	TRBD1	.	15	TGTGCCAGCAGTGCCGACAGGGACACCTACAATGAGCAGTTCTTC	CASSADRDTYNEQFF
TRBV27	TRBJ1-2	.	.	16	TGTGCCAGCAGTTCCCTCTTAGGGGGGGGGAAATATGGCTACACCTTC	CASSSLLGGGKYGYTF
TRBV15	TRBJ2-5	TRBD1	.	15	TGTGCCACCAGCAGGGTCAGGGGGCTAGCGGAGACCCAGTACTTC	CATSRVRGLAETQYF
TRBV11-2	TRBJ2-1	TRBD2	.	16	TGTGCCAGCAGCTCACATGTAGCGGGGGCCTACAATGAGCAGTTCTTC	CASSSHVAGAYNEQFF
TRBV6-5	TRBJ1-1	.	.	13	TGTGCCAGCAGTCCCGGTCGGGGCACTGAAGCTTTCTTT	CASSPGRGTEAFF
TRBV2	TRBJ1-6	.	.	13	TGTGCCAGAGAGGGACAAGCCAATTCACCCCTCCACTTT	CAREGQANSPLHF
TRBV6-2/TRBV6-3	TRBJ1-5	.	.	14	TGTGCCAGCAGTCCCCGACAGTCGATACAGCCCCAGCATTTT	CASSPRQSIQPQHF
TRBV5-6	TRBJ1-6	TRBD1	.	14	TGTGCCAGCAGCTTAGACAGGGAATATTCACCCCTCCACTTT	CASSLDREYSPLHF
TRBV30	TRBJ1-2	.	.	11	TGTGCCTGGAGTAACAGCCCTGGTTCCACCTTC	CAWSNSPGSTF
TRBV7-9	TRBJ1-2	TRBD1	once	16	TGTGCCAGCAGCTCAGGCGACAGGGGAGGCAACTATGGCTACACCTTC	CASSSGDRGGNYGYTF
TRBV18	TRBJ2-2	TRBD1	.	15	TGTGCCAGCTCGGAAACGGGACAGGCGACCGGGGAGCTGTTTTTT	CASSETGQATGELFF
TRBV7-2	TRBJ2-3	TRBD2	.	17	TGTGCCAGCAGCCTGGGACTAGCGGGGTCTAGCACAGATACGCAGTATTTT	CASSLGLAGSSTDTQYF
TRBV2	TRBJ1-3	.	.	14	TGTGCCAGCCGCTTGGCAAACTCTGGAAACACCATATATTTT	CASRLANSGNTIYF
TRBV29-1	TRBJ1-2	TRBD1	few	13	TGCAGCGCTGAGACAGGGGGTGACTATGGCTACACCTTC	CSAETGGDYGYTF
TRBV23-1	TRBJ2-3	TRBD2	.	16	TGCGCCAGCAGTCGCGAACTAGCGGGGTCCACAGATACGCAGTATTTT	CASSRELAGSTDTQYF
TRBV5-1	TRBJ2-1	TRBD1	.	13	TGCGCCAGCAGCACGGTCGACAGGGGTGAGCAGTTCTTC	CASSTVDRGEQFF
TRBV7-3	TRBJ1-3	.	.	15	TGTGCCAGCAGCTTATCGGGTCCTGTGGGAAACACCATATATTTT	CASSLSGPVGNTIYF
TRBV3-1/TRBV3-2	TRBJ2-7	.	few	12	TGTGCCAGCAGCAAGACAGACGGAGAGCAGTACTTC	CASSKTDGEQYF
TRBV6-5	TRBJ1-1	TRBD1	.	13	TGTGCCAGCAGTACCGGGACAGGGAACAGAGCTTTCTTT	CASSTGTGNRAFF
TRBV4-1	TRBJ1-1	TRBD1	.	15	TGCGCCAGCAGCCAAGATCGGGCGGGCAGGGGGCAAGCTTTCTTT	CASSQDRAGRGQAFF
TRBV7-3	TRBJ2-5	TRBD2	.	16	TGTGCCAGCAGCCCAGATTGGACTAGCGGGGAAGAGACCCAGTACTTC	CASSPDWTSGEETQYF
TRBV7-9	TRBJ1-2	TRBD1	.	13	TGTGCCAGCAGCTGGGGACAGAACTATGGCTACACCTTC	CASSWGQNYGYTF
TRBV9	TRBJ1-4	.	few	16	TGTGCCAGCAGCCGAAATCTACTAGCAACTAATGAAAAACTGTTTTTT	CASSRNLLATNEKLFF
TRBV3-1/TRBV3-2	TRBJ2-3	.	.	17	TGTGCCAGCAGCCGCTCGAGGGCGGGGGCCAGCACAGATACGCAGTATTTT	CASSRSRAGASTDTQYF
TRBV4-1	TRBJ1-5	TRBD1	.	16	TGCGCCAGCAGCCATACCGGGACAGTGGCCGATCAGCCCCAGCATTTT	CASSHTGTVADQPQHF
TRBV7-9	TRBJ1-2	.	.	15	TGTGCCAGCAGCTTCGGCGTCTCAAGGGGCTATGGCTACACCTTC	CASSFGVSRGYGYTF
TRBV11-1	TRBJ1-2	.	.	13	TGTGCCAGCAGCTTCGGGGGGGACTATGGCTACACCTTC	CASSFGGDYGYTF
TRBV3-1/TRBV3-2	TRBJ2-1	TRBD2	once	15	TGTGCCAGCAGCCCCCGGACTAGCGGGGCCAATGAGCAGTTCTTC	CASSPRTSGANEQFF
TRBV2	TRBJ1-1	TRBD1	once	15	TGTGCCAGCAGTGAATGGGACAGGGGACCACAGGTAGCTTTCTTT	CASSEWDRGPQVAFF
TRBV6-2/TRBV6-3	TRBJ2-7	TRBD2	.	15	TGTGCCAGCAGCGAACTCCGGGGGGGCTCCTACGAGCAGTACTTC	CASSELRGGSYEQYF
TRBV11-2	TRBJ1-6	TRBD1	.	15	TGTGCCAGCAGCTTTACCGGACAGGGGAACTCACCCCTCCACTTT	CASSFTGQGNSPLHF
TRBV27	TRBJ1-6	.	.	15	TGTGCCAGCAGTTTTTTTTCAGGGGAATCTTCACCCCTCCACTTT	CASSFFSGESSPLHF
TRBV24-1	TRBJ2-3	TRBD1	.	17	TGTGCCACCAGTGAGAACGCGGGACAGGTAACCCGGGATACGCAGTATTTT	CATSENAGQVTRDTQYF
TRBV3-1/TRBV3-2	TRBJ2-5	TRBD2	.	16	TGTGCCAGCAGCCCCAAAACAACAACTAGCGCGGAGACCCAGTACTTC	CASSPKTTTSAETQYF
TRBV2	TRBJ2-7	.	few	12	TGTGCCAGCAGTGACCCGATGGGGGCCCAGTACTTC	CASSDPMGAQYF
TRBV13	TRBJ2-7	TRBD2	.	13	TGTGCCAGCAGCTCCGGGACTATCTACGAGCAGTACTTC	CASSSGTIYEQYF
TRBV6-5	TRBJ1-5	TRBD1	.	15	TGTGCCAGCAGGGAGTTACGGACAGGGGATCAGCCCCAGCATTTT	CASRELRTGDQPQHF
TRBV2	TRBJ2-2	.	.	12	TGTGCCACACAGGGTTGGACCGGGGAGCTGTTTTTT	CATQGWTGELFF
TRBV19	TRBJ1-3	TRBD1	.	18	TGTGCCAGTAGTATCTATCGAGGGACCGGAGGGGGCGGAAACACCATATATTTT	CASSIYRGTGGGGNTIYF
TRBV3-1/TRBV3-2	TRBJ1-2	.	.	14	TGTGCCAGCAGATTAGACAGGTTCTCTATCGGGTACACCTTC	CASRLDRFSIGYTF
TRBV5-4	TRBJ2-4	TRBD1	.	15	TGTGCCAGCAGCTTCCGGGGACAGATGATAAACATTCAGTACTTC	CASSFRGQMINIQYF
TRBV5-1	TRBJ2-7	TRBD1	few	18	TGCGCCAGCAGCTTGGATACCCCCGGGACAGGGATCTCCTACGAGCAGTACTTC	CASSLDTPGTGISYEQYF
TRBV7-9	TRBJ1-4	.	.	13	TGTGCCAGCAGCACCGGGGGTAATGAAAAACTGTTTTTT	CASSTGGNEKLFF
TRBV12-3/TRBV12-4	TRBJ2-7	.	.	13	TGTGCCAGCAGTTTAGGACAGGTCTACGAGCAGTACTTC	CASSLGQVYEQYF
TRBV5-6	TRBJ2-2	TRBD2	few	19	TGTGCCAGCAGCTGGACTTTGTTAGCGGGGGGTTCGAACACCGGGGAGCTGTTTTTT	CASSWTLLAGGSNTGELFF
TRBV27	TRBJ2-1	TRBD2	few	16	TGTGCCACCACCCCGGGACTAGCGGGGGGCCCCTATGAGCAGTTCTTC	CATTPGLAGGPYEQFF
TRBV11-2	TRBJ2-1	TRBD2	.	14	TGTGCCAGCACCATAGCGGGGGTGATCAATGAGCAGTTCTTC	CASTIAGVINEQFF